The present TCR beta chain was sequenced within a study of T cell repertoires in cytomegalovirus infection. The wider study: Public TCR beta signature analysis indicated the presence of both CMV infection and matching HLA type. Study-wide results and caveats: Identification of carriers of CMV plus the relevant HLA was achieved through cumulative public TCR beta family frequency. Dominating the ex vivo response were TCR beta clonotypes that were CMV-specific and HLA-C-restricted.

The CDR3 runs to 13 residues. Germline V gene lookup returns CDR1 MDHEN and CDR2 SYDVKM. V lost 6 bases to trimming and J lost 4 bases, with 12 bases between them. This clonotype was recorded a few times. Antigen: not known. Each CDR3 protein is one row after TCRdb ran MiXCR on the reads. This sample has 150,000 to 200,000 distinct CDR3 sequences, with roughly 9% found just once. Source material: PBMCs. This clonotype originated in a human donor in good health (CMV status not recorded). Some clones in this sample may be carry-over from other donors' samples. The chain carries TRBV28 and TRBJ1-1; D is unresolved. CDR3 in amino acids: CASRGPGSTEAFF. CDR3 DNA: TGTGCCAGCAGGGGCCCCGGGAGCACTGAAGCTTTCTTT. Full variable domain (rest looked up from reference TRBV28 and TRBJ1-1): DVKVTQSSRYLVKRTGEKVFLECVQDMDHENMFWYRQDPGLGLRLIYFSYDVKMKEKGDIPEGYSVSREKKERFSLILESASTNQTSMYLCASRGPGSTEAFFGQGTRLTVV.